One sample yielded the 23 T cell receptor beta chains listed below, sequenced in a study of Ad26.COV2.S vaccination and SARS-CoV-2 variants. Stated treatment: some 19 received Ad26.COV2.S at low or high dose, single or two shots; several received placebo; per-sample allocation not given. Material that was analyzed had been drawn on day 63 after the first vaccine or placebo injection. Some clones are missing from TCRdb's copy, which holds only in-frame ones; the method was immunoSEQ multiplex PCR. Here the sample spans roughly 680,000 clones, 70% to 90% being singletons. The sample here was peripheral blood, taken in a trial of Ad26.COV2.S vaccine versus placebo. These receptors came from a person aged 18-60 years who received the Ad26.COV2.S COVID-19 vaccine or a placebo.

V usage is TRBV7-2 and J usage is TRBJ2-5, with 10 bases fitting TRBD1. V gave up 5 bases and J gave up 7 bases; unmatched junction bases: 10. Germline V CDR1 and CDR2: SGHTA, FQGNSA. This CDR3 has 15 residues. The CDR3 DNA reads TGTGCCAGCAGCCCCGGGACAGGGGCCCAGGGGACCCAGTACTTC. Translated, it gives CASSPGTGAQGTQYF.

V usage is TRBV10-3 and J usage is TRBJ1-5; perhaps TRBD1 as D (5 bases). Trimming left V 6 bases short and J 2 bases short, with 11 bases between. Looked up from germline, CDR1 is ENHRY and CDR2 is SYGVKD. CDR3 size: 14 residues. CDR3 loop: CAIRGVGGNQPQHF. The CDR3 DNA reads TGTGCCATCAGGGGGGTGGGGGGCAATCAGCCCCAGCATTTT.

The V call is TRBV6-5, the J call TRBJ2-3; D unclear. Germline CDR1 is MNHEY and CDR2 is SVGAGI. V shed 5 bases and J shed 6 bases, with 15 bases lying between them. The CDR3 totals 14 residues. The CDR3 loop reads CASSPGASWDTQYF. CDR3 DNA: TGTGCCAGCAGTCCCGGAGCTAGTTGGGATACGCAGTATTTT.

This rearrangement joins TRBV5-5 to TRBJ1-2; D uncertain. Trimming left V 0 bases short and J 0 bases short, with 9 bases between. This CDR3 comprises 15 residues. Germline V lookup: CDR1 SGHKS, CDR2 YYEKEE (reference sequence). The chain's CDR3 is CASSLGSGANYGYTF. The DNA of the CDR3 is TGTGCCAGCAGCTTGGGTTCAGGAGCTAACTATGGCTACACCTTC.

The chain links TRBV7-3 to TRBJ2-3; TRBD2 might be the D (6 bases). V lost 5 bases and J lost 7, with 13 bases in between. The length of the CDR3 is 13 residues. The germline V gene has CDR1 SGHTA and CDR2 FQGTGA. CDR3 sequence: CASSRAGTHTQYF. The CDR3 nucleotides are TGTGCCAGCAGCCGGGCCGGGACTCATACGCAGTATTTT.

This clone has more than one count but fewer than ten. The chain couples TRBV2 to TRBJ2-2; 9 bases map to TRBD2. The CDR3 consists of 15 residues. Germline-derived CDR1 and CDR2 are SNHLY and FYNNEI. The trim removed 3 bases at V and 4 bases at J, leaving 3 bases unmatched. The CDR3 sequence: CASSEGGRATGELFF. The CDR3 region has the DNA TGTGCCAGCAGTGAGGGCGGGAGGGCCACCGGGGAGCTGTTTTTT.

J is TRBJ2-1 and V is TRBV6-5; TRBD1 aligns across 7 bases. The CDR3 is 13 amino acids. Unmatched junction bases numbered 3, after V lost 2 bases and J lost 8 bases. CDR1 and CDR2 from the germline V gene are MNHEY and SVGAGI. The CDR3 nucleotides read TGTGCCAGCAGTTACAGACAGGGCTATGAGCAGTTCTTC. Its translation: CASSYRQGYEQFF.

The chain employs TRBV19 and TRBJ2-1; 10 nucleotides line up with TRBD2. V dropped 5 bases and J dropped 8; count of bases not matched to a gene: 15. Per the germline V gene, CDR1 is LNHDA and CDR2 is SQIVND (reference sequence). The CDR3 is 17 residues long. CDR3 protein: CASSVFGLAVRGDEQFF. In DNA form, the CDR3 reads TGTGCCAGTAGTGTATTCGGACTAGCGGTTAGGGGGGATGAGCAGTTCTTC.

The rearrangement uses TRBV27 and TRBJ2-4; perhaps TRBD1 as D (5 bases). The CDR3 consists of 16 residues. The germline CDR1 and CDR2 sequences are MNHEY and SMNVEV (reference sequence). Trimming took off 4 bases at V and 5 bases at J, with 18 bases between the two ends. This CDR3 reads CASSSLGQGTENIQYF. The CDR3 coding sequence is TGTGCCAGCAGTTCTCTGGGGCAGGGAACAGAAAACATTCAGTACTTC.

V gene TRBV5-6 combines with J gene TRBJ2-5; 7 bases are shared with TRBD2. Unmatched junction bases numbered 6, after V lost 0 bases and J lost 4 bases. This CDR3 region has 15 residues. CDR1 is SGHDT and CDR2 is YYEEEE in the germline V gene. CDR3 protein: CASSLGTGGRETQYF. CDR3 sequence (DNA): TGTGCCAGCAGCTTGGGGACGGGGGGTAGAGAGACCCAGTACTTC.

This clone was detected once. V usage is TRBV27 and J usage is TRBJ2-1, with D possibly called TRBD1 or TRBD2 (7 bases each). Trimming removed 8 bases from V and 5 bases from J, with 13 bases in between. CDR1 and CDR2 from the germline V gene are MNHEY and SMNVEV (reference sequence). The CDR3 consists of 13 residues. In nucleotides, the CDR3 is TGTGCCAGCCGACAGGGAGGGCACAATGAGCAGTTCTTC. Its protein product is CASRQGGHNEQFF.

The chain carries TRBV25-1 and TRBJ2-1, with TRBD1 identical over 8 bases. Germline CDR1 is MGHDK and CDR2 is SYGVNS. J was trimmed by 5 bases and V by 3 bases; bases with no gene match: 12. The CDR3 loop spans 17 amino acids. The CDR3 spells CASSDNLVGTGHNEQFF. The DNA of the CDR3 is TGTGCCAGCAGTGATAATTTAGTGGGGACAGGTCACAATGAGCAGTTCTTC.

The chain uses TRBV7-2 and TRBJ2-3; D possibly corresponds to TRBD2 (6 bases). Trimming cost V 4 bases and J 0 bases, with 11 bases left between them. Germline lookup yields CDR1 SGHTA and CDR2 FQGNSA. This CDR3 spans 15 amino acids. As DNA, the CDR3 is TGTGCCAGCAGCTGGAGCGGGCCTAGCACAGATACGCAGTATTTT. Translating it yields CASSWSGPSTDTQYF.

The rearrangement links TRBV11-2 to TRBJ2-1; 12 nucleotides line up with TRBD2. CDR1 is SGHAT and CDR2 is FQNNGV in the germline V gene. The CDR3 contains 16 residues. J gave up 3 bases and V 5 bases, and 5 bases lay outside the gene matches. CDR3 nucleotide sequence: TGTGCCAGCAGCCCTAGACTAGCGGGGGTCTACAATGAGCAGTTCTTC. Translating it yields CASSPRLAGVYNEQFF.

The chain links TRBV7-2 to TRBJ2-1, with D possibly TRBD1 on 5 matching bases. The V end was cut by 3 bases, the J end by 4 bases, with 7 bases between. CDR3 length: 13 amino acids. Germline V gene sequence: CDR1 SGHTA, CDR2 FQGNSA. For the CDR3, the DNA is TGTGCCAGCAGCTTCAGGGTATACAATGAGCAGTTCTTC. Amino acid sequence: CASSFRVYNEQFF. Full variable domain (remainder filled in from reference TRBV7-2 and TRBJ2-1): GAGVSQSPSNKVTEKGKDVELRCDPISGHTALYWYRQSLGQGLEFLIYFQGNSAPDKSGLPSDRFSAERTGGSVSTLTIQRTQQEDSAVYLCASSFRVYNEQFFGPGTRLTVL.

V usage is TRBV9 and J usage is TRBJ1-2; 7 nucleotides align to TRBD1. This CDR3 has 15 amino acids. Germline values: CDR1 SGDLS, CDR2 YYNGEE. The V gene end was trimmed by 2 bases and the J gene end by 8 bases; junction bases not matched to a gene: 12. The CDR3 sequence: CASSVSTGRASGYTF. DNA for the CDR3: TGTGCCAGCAGCGTCTCGACAGGGCGGGCAAGCGGCTACACCTTC.

The chain combines TRBV7-8 with TRBJ2-1; 8 nucleotides line up with TRBD2. The ends lost 4 bases at V and 4 bases at J; junction bases unmatched: 3. The CDR3 consists of 14 residues. Germline CDR1 is SGHVS and CDR2 is FQNEAQ. CDR3 nucleotide sequence: TGTGCCAGCAGCTCTTTAGCGGGATACAATGAGCAGTTCTTC. Protein sequence: CASSSLAGYNEQFF.

The chain recombines TRBV12-3 or TRBV12-4 with TRBJ1-3; D gene ambiguous. The CDR3 has 13 residues. V was cut by 3 bases and J by 4 bases, with 7 bases left in between. In DNA form, the CDR3 reads TGTGCCAGCAGTTTGTCACAGGGAAACACCATATATTTT. Residues: CASSLSQGNTIYF.

This clone was recorded once. This rearrangement joins TRBV7-9 to TRBJ2-3; no definite D call. Trimming removed 5 bases from V and 7 bases from J, with 13 bases in between. The CDR3 loop spans 13 amino acids. Germline V lookup: CDR1 SEHNR, CDR2 FQNEAQ (reference sequence). The CDR3: CASSPPEGYTQYF. CDR3 in DNA: TGTGCCAGCAGCCCTCCGGAAGGGTATACGCAGTATTTT.

V and J are TRBV18 and TRBJ1-1, with 7 bases lining up with TRBD1. The ends lost 4 bases at V and 5 bases at J; junction bases unmatched: 13. This CDR3 contains 16 residues. CDR1 KGHSH and CDR2 LQKENI come from the germline V gene. The CDR3 loop reads CASSREGGGVRTEAFF. CDR3 bases: TGTGCCAGCTCACGGGAAGGGGGCGGGGTACGGACTGAAGCTTTCTTT.

In its sample, this clone was seen once. The rearrangement uses TRBV2 and TRBJ1-2; tentatively, D is TRBD1 (5 bases). Germline CDR1 is SNHLY and CDR2 is FYNNEI. The CDR3 is 13 amino acids. The V gene lost 5 bases and the J gene lost 11 bases, with 18 bases spanning the gap. In DNA, the CDR3 is TGTGCCAGCAGTTATGGCAGGGACGCGGCTTACACCTTC. It specifies CASSYGRDAAYTF. Supplemented by reference TRBV2 and TRBJ1-2, the full variable domain reads EPEVTQTPSHQVTQMGQEVILRCVPISNHLYFYWYRQILGQKVEFLVSFYNNEISEKSEIFDDQFSVERPDGSNFTLKIRSTKLEDSAMYFCASSYGRDAAYTFGSGTRLTVV.

The V call is TRBV7-8, the J call TRBJ2-7, with D unclear. V dropped 0 bases and J dropped 12 bases, with 15 bases sitting between them. The CDR3 runs to 13 residues. CDR1 and CDR2 from the germline V gene are SGHVS and FQNEAQ. Here the CDR3 DNA reads TGTGCCAGCAGCTTAGCGGAAGGAGCACTCGGGTACTTC. Its translation is CASSLAEGALGYF.

The V call is TRBV7-9, the J call TRBJ2-4, with D tentatively TRBD2 (6 bases). Per the germline V gene, CDR1 is SEHNR and CDR2 is FQNEAQ (reference sequence). V was cut by 0 bases and J by 0 bases, with 9 bases left in between. This CDR3 contains 16 residues. CDR3 in amino acids: CASSLAGGLAKNIQYF. The CDR3 DNA reads as TGTGCCAGCAGCTTAGCTGGGGGACTAGCCAAAAACATTCAGTACTTC.